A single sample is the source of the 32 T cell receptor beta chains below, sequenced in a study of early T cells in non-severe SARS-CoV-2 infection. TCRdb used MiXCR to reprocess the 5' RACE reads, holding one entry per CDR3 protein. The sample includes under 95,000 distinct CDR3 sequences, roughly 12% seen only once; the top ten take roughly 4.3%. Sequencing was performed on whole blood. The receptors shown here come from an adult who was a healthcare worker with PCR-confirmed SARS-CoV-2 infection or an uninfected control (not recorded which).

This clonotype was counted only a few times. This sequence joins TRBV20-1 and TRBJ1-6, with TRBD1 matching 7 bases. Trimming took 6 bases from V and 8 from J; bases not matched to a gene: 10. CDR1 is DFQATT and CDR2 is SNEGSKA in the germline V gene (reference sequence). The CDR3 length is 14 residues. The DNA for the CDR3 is TGCAGTGCGGCCCCGGGACAGTACGATTCACCCCTCCACTTT. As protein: CSAAPGQYDSPLHF.

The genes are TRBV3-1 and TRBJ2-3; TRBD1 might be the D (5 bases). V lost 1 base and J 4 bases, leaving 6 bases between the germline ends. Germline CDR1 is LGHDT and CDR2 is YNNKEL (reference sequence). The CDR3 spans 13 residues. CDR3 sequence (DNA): TGTGCCAGCAGCCAAGGGGGCGCAGATACGCAGTATTTT. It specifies CASSQGGADTQYF.

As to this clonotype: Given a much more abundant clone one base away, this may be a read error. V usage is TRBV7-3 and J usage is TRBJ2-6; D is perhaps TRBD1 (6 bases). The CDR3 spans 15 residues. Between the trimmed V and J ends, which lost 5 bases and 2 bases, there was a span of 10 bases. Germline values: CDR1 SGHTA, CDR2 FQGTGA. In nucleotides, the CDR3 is TGTGCCAGCAGCATTACAGGGACTGGGGCCAACGTCCTGACTTTC. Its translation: CASSITGTGANVLTF.

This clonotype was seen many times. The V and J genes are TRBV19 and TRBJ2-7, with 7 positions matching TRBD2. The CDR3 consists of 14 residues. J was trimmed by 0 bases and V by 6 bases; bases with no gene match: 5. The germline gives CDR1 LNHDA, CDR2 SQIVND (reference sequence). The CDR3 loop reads CASRGTGGSYEQYF. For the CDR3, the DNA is TGTGCCAGTAGGGGGACGGGGGGCTCCTACGAGCAGTACTTC.

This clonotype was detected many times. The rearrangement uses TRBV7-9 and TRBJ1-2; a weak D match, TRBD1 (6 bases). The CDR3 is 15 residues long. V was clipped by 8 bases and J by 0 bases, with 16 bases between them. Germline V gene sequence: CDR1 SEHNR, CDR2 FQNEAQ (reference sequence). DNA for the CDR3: TGTGCCAGCCAAGACGGGACAAGAGCTAACTATGGCTACACCTTC. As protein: CASQDGTRANYGYTF. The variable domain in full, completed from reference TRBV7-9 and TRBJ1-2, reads DTGVSQNPRHKITKRGQNVTFRCDPISEHNRLYWYRQTLGQGPEFLTYFQNEAQLEKSRLLSDRFSAERPKGSFSTLEIQRTEQGDSAMYLCASQDGTRANYGYTFGSGTRLTVV.

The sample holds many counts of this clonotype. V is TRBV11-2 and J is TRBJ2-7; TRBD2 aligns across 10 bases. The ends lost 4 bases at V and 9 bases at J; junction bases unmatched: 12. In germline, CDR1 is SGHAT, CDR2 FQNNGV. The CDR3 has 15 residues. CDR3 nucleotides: TGTGCCAGCAGCTGGGACCGGACTAGCGGCGGTGGGCAGTACTTC. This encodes CASSWDRTSGGGQYF.

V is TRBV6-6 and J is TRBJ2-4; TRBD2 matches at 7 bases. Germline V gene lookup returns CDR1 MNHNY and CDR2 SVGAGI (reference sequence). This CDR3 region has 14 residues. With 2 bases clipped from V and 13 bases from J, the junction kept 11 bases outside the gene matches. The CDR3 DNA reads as TGTGCCAGCAGTTACGCGGGACGGGAGGAGGGGCAGTACTTC. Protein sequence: CASSYAGREEGQYF.

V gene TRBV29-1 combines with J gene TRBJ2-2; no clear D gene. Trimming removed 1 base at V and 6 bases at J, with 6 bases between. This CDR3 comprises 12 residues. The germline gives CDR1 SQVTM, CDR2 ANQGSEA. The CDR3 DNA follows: TGCAGCGTTGAAGGCTTCGCCGGGGAGCTGTTTTTT. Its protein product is CSVEGFAGELFF.

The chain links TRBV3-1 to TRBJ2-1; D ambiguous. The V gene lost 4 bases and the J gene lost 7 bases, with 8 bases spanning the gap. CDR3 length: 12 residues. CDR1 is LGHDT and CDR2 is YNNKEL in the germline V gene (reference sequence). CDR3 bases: TGTGCCAGCAGCCCGGACGGAAATGAGCAGTTCTTC. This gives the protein CASSPDGNEQFF.

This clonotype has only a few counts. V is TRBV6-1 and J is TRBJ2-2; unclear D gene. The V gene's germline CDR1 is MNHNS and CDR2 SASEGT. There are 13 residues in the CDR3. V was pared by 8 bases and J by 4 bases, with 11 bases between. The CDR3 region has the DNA TGTGCCAGCCGTTTAACGGGCACCGGGGAGCTGTTTTTT. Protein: CASRLTGTGELFF.

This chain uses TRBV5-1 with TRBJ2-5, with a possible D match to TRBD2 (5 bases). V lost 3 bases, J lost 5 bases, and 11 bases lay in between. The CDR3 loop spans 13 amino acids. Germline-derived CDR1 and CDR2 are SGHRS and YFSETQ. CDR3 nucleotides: TGCGCCAGCAGCTCCGGTCCGGGGGAGACCCAGTACTTC. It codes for CASSSGPGETQYF.

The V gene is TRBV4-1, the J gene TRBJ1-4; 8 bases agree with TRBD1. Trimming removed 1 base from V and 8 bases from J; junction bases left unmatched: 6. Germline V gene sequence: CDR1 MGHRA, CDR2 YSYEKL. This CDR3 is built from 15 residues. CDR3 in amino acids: CASSQVWTGREKLFF. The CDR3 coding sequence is TGCGCCAGCAGCCAAGTGTGGACAGGGAGGGAAAAACTGTTTTTT.

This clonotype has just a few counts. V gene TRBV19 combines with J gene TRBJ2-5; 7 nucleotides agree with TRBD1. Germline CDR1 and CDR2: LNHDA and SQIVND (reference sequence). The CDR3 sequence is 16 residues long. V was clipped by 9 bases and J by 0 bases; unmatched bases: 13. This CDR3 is CASNGASRGYQETQYF. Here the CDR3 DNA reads TGTGCCAGCAATGGGGCTTCCAGGGGGTACCAAGAGACCCAGTACTTC.

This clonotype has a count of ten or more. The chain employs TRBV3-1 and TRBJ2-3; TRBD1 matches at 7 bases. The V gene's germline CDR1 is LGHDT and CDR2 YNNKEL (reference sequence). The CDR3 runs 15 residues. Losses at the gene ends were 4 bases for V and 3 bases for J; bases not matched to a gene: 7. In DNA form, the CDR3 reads TGTGCCAGCAGCCTTGGGACAGCCCTTACAGATACGCAGTATTTT. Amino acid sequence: CASSLGTALTDTQYF.

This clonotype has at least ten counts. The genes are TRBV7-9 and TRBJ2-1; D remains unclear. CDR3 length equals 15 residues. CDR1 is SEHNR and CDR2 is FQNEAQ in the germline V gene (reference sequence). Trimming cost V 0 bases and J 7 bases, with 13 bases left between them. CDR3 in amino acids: CASSLASLGGNEQFF. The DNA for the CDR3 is TGTGCCAGCAGCTTAGCGTCGCTGGGTGGAAATGAGCAGTTCTTC.

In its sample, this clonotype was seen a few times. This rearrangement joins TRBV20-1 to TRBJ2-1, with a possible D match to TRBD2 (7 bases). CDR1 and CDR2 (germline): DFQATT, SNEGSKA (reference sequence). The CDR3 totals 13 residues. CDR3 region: CSPSMGGRQEQFF. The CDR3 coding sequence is TGCAGCCCATCTATGGGGGGGCGGCAGGAGCAGTTCTTC.

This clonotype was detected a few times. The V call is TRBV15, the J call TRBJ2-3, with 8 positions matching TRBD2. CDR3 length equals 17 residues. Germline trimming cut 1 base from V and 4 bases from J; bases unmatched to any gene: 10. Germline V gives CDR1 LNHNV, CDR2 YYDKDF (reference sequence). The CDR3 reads CATSRVRREAMPDTQYF. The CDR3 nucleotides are TGTGCCACCAGCAGAGTTAGGCGGGAGGCGATGCCAGATACGCAGTATTTT.

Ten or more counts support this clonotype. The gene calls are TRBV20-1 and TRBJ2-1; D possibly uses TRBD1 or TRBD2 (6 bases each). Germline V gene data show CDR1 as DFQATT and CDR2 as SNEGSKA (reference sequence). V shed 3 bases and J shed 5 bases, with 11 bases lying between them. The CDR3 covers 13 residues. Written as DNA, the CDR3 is TGCAGTGCTAGCTGGGGGGCTGACAATGAGCAGTTCTTC. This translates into CSASWGADNEQFF.

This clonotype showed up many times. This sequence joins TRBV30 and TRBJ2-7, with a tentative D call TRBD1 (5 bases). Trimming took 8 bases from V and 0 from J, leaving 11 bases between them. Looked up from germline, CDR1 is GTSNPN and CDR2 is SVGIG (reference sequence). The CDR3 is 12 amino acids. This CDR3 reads CAIRQYSYEQYF. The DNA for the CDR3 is TGTGCCATTCGACAGTACTCCTACGAGCAGTACTTC.

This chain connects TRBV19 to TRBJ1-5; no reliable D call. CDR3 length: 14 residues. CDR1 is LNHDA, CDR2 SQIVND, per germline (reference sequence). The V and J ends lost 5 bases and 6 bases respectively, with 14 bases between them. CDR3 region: CASSFGPSGQPQHF. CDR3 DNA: TGTGCCAGTAGTTTCGGACCTTCGGGTCAGCCCCAGCATTTT.

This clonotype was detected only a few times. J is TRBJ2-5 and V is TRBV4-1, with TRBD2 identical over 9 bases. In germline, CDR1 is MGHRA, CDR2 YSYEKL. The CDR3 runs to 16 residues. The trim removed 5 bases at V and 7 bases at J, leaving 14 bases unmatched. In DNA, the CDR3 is TGCGCCAGCAGCTGGGGTCAGCGGGAGGCCCTGAGGACCCAGTACTTC. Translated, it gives CASSWGQREALRTQYF.

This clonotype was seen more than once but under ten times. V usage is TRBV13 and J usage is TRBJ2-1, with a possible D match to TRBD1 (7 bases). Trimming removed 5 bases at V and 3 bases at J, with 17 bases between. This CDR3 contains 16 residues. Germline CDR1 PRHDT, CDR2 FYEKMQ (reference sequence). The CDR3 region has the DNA TGTGCCAGCAGCCCCGCCGTCCAGGGGGGCTACAATGAGCAGTTCTTC. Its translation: CASSPAVQGGYNEQFF.

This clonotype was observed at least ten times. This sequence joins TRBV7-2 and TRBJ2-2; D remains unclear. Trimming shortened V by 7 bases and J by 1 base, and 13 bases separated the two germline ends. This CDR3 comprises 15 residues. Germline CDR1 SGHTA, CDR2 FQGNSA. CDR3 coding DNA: TGTGCCAGCAACTACCTAGACGGGAACACCGGGGAGCTGTTTTTT. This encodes CASNYLDGNTGELFF.

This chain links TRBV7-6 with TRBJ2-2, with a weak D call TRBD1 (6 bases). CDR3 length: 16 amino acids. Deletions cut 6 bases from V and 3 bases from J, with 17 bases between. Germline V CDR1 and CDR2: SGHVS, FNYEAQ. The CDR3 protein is CASSSAGTLYTGELFF. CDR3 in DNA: TGTGCCAGCAGTTCCGCCGGGACACTCTACACCGGGGAGCTGTTTTTT.

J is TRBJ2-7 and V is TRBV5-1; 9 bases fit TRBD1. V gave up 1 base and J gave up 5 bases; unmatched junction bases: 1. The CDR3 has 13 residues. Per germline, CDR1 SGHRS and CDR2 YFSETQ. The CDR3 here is CASSLWDRDEQYF. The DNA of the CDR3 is TGCGCCAGCAGCTTGTGGGACAGGGACGAGCAGTACTTC.

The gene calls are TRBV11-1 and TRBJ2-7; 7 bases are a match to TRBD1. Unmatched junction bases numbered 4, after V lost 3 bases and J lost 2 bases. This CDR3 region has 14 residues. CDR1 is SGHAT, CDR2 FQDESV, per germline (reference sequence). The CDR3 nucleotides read TGTGCCAGCAGCTTGGAACAGGGGACCTACGAGCAGTACTTC. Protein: CASSLEQGTYEQYF.

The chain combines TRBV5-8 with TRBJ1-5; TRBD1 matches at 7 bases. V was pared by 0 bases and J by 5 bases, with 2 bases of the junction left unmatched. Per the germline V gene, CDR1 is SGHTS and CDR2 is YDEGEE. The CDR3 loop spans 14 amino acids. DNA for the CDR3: TGTGCCAGCAGCTTGGGGGACAGACATCAGCCCCAGCATTTT. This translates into CASSLGDRHQPQHF.

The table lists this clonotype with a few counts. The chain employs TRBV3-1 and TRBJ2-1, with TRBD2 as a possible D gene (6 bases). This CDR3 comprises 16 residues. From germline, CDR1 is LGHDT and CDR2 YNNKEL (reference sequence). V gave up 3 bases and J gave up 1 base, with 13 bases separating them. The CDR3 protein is CASSQEGGISYNEQFF. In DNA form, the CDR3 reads TGTGCCAGCAGCCAGGAGGGCGGGATATCCTACAATGAGCAGTTCTTC.

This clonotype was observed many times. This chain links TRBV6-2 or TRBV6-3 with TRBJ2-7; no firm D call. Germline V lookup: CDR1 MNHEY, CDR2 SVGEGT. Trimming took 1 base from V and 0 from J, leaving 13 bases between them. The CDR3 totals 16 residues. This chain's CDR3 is CASSYWQDPSSYEQYF. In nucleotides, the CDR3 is TGTGCCAGCAGTTACTGGCAGGACCCGAGCTCCTACGAGCAGTACTTC.

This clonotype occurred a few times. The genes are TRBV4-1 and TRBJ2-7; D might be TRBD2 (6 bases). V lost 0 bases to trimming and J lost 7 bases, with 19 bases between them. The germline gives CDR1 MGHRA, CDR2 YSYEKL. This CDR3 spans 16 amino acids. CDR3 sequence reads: CASSQEAPAGRTEQYF. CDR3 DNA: TGCGCCAGCAGCCAAGAGGCTCCGGCGGGGCGTACGGAGCAGTACTTC.

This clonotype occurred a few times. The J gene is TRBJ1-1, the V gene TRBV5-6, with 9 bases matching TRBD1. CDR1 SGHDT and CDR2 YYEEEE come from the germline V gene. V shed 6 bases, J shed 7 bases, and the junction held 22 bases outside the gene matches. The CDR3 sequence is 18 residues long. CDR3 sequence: CASTKLTAGQGKSSEAFF. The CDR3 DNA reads TGTGCCAGCACCAAACTTACGGCGGGACAGGGCAAAAGTAGTGAAGCTTTCTTT.

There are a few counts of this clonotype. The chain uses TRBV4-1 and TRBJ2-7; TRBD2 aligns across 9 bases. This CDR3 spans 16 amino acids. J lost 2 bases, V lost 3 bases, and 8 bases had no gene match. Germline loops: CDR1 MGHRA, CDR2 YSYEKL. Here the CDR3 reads CASSHADLAGTYEQYF. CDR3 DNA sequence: TGCGCCAGCAGCCACGCAGATCTAGCGGGGACCTACGAGCAGTACTTC.